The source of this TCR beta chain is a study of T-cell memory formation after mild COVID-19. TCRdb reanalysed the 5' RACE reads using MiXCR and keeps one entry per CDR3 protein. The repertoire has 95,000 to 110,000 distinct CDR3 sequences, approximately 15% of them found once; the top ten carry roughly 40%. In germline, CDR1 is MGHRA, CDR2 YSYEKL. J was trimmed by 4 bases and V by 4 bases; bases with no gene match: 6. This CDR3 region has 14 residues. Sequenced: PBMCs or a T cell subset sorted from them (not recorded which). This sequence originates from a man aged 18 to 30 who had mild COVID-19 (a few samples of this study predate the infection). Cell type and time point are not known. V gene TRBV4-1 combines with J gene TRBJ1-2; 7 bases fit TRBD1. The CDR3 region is CASSPQGGIYGYTF. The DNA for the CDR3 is TGCGCCAGCAGCCCCCAGGGGGGTATCTATGGCTACACCTTC.